This T cell receptor beta chain was identified in a study of blood T cells in healthy people across ages. Alongside a J-beta primer mix, a sample-barcoded 5' primer served in a second PCR lasting roughly 7 to 12 cycles. TCRdb ran MiXCR on the 5' RACE reads and lists one entry per CDR3 protein. The data contain over a million distinct CDR3 sequences, 59% of them singletons. This clonotype occurred once. Its antigen remains unidentified. General study findings and limits: Relative to aged donors, long-lived donors carried more naive CD4+ cells and displayed higher diversity.

CDR3 size: 15 residues. Sequenced: blood. The clonotype comes from a man aged 18 to 29 in good health. The chain joins TRBV12-3 or TRBV12-4 to TRBJ2-4, with D perhaps matching TRBD1 (5 bases). TRBJ2-7 matches the DNA end more closely, so the J call is doubtful. CDR3 DNA: TGTGCCAGCCCGACCGTCGCCAGGGCGGTATACGAGCAGTACTTC. Protein sequence: CASPTVARAVYEQYF.